The clone carrying this TCR beta chain was seen only a few times. Its antigen is unidentified. V lost 5 bases, J lost 1 base, and 6 bases lay in between. CDR1 and CDR2 from the germline V gene are SGHTA and FQGNSA. CDR3 length: 13 residues. This entry belongs to a study of T cell responses to AZD1222 COVID-19 vaccine. General study points: Females made up more of the donors, who were largely white British, and clonal diversity may have come out too low. Spike-specific TCR breadth rose after two AZD1222 doses, and depth rose as well. Only five to seven AZD1222 recipients tested seropositive at baseline. After the peak T cell response, and only then, were repertoires sampled.

TCRdb's copy holds only in-frame clones and misses some; the assay was immunoSEQ multiplex PCR. The sample carries approximately 94,000 clones, around 87% recorded once. The receptor's source is an adult in good health. The chain joins TRBV7-2 to TRBJ1-5; D gene uncertain. Material: peripheral blood, obtained on day 0 of AZD1222 vaccination. In nucleotides, the CDR3 is TGTGCCAGCAGCCCCAGGAGCAATCAGCCCCAGCATTTT. Translated, it gives CASSPRSNQPQHF.